This T cell receptor (beta chain) was sequenced in a study of blood T cell repertoires in COVID-19. V was clipped by 2 bases and J by 7 bases; unmatched bases: 8. The CDR3 is made up of 14 amino acids. Germline V gene lookup returns CDR1 LNHDA and CDR2 SQIVND (reference sequence). Methods used by the authors: Amplified reference gene primers provided the basis for estimating nucleated cell counts. Sequencing was performed with immunoSEQ multiplex PCR; in TCRdb, only in-frame clones are kept and a portion is missing. Clonal size and the V and J genes are those of that table, whereas D and trimming came from the DNA. This table has 90,000 to 150,000 clones, 80% to 90% appearing once.

The chain combines TRBV19 with TRBJ2-7, with 7 bases aligning to TRBD1. The sequencing sample was made of peripheral blood. The source of this sequence is a human donor in a cohort sampled during active COVID-19. The CDR3 protein is CASSIRGRIAEQYF. As DNA, the CDR3 is TGTGCCAGTAGTATAAGGGGGCGAATTGCAGAGCAGTACTTC. Full variable domain (rest looked up from reference TRBV19 and TRBJ2-7): DGGITQSPKYLFRKEGQNVTLSCEQNLNHDAMYWYRQDPGQGLRLIYYSQIVNDFQKGDIAEGYSVSREKKESFPLTVTSAQKNPTAFYLCASSIRGRIAEQYFGPGTRLTVT.